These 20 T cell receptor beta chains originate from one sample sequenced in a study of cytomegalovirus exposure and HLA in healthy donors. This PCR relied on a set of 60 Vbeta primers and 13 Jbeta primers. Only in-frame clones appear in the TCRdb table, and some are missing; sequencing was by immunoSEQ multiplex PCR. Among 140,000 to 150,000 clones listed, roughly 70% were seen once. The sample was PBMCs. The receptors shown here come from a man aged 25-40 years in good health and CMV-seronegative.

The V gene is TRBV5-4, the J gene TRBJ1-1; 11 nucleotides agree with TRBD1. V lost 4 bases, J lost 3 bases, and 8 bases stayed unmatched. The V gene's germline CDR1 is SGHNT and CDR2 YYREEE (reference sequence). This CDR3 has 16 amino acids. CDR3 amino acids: CASSPGQGAHDTEAFF. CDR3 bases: TGTGCCAGCAGCCCTGGACAGGGGGCGCACGACACTGAAGCTTTCTTT.

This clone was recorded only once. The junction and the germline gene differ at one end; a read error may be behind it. This CDR3 reads CASSLQGLSGANGLTF. The CDR3 DNA reads as TGCGCCAGCAGCTTGCAAGGGCTCTCTGGGGCCAACGGCCTGACTTTC. The genes are TRBV5-1 and TRBJ2-6; D possibly corresponds to TRBD1 (5 bases). The CDR3 has 16 residues. CDR1 SGHRS and CDR2 YFSETQ come from the germline V gene. The whole variable domain, filled in from reference TRBV5-1 and TRBJ2-6, reads KAGVTQTPRYLIKTRGQQVTLSCSPISGHRSVSWYQQTPGQGLQFLFEYFSETQRNKGNFPGRFSGRQFSNSRSEMNVSTLELGDSALYLCASSLQGLSGANGLTFGAGSRLTVL.

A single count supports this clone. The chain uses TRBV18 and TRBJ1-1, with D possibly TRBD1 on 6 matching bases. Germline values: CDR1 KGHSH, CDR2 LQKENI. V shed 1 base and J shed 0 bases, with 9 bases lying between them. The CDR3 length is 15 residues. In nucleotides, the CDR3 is TGTGCCAGCTCACCACGGACAGACATGAACACTGAAGCTTTCTTT. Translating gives CASSPRTDMNTEAFF.

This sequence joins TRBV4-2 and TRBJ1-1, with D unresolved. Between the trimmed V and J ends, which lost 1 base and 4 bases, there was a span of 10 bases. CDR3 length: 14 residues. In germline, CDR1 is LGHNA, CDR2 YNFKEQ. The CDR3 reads CASSQVGVGTEAFF. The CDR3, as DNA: TGTGCCAGCAGCCAAGTGGGAGTGGGCACTGAAGCTTTCTTT.

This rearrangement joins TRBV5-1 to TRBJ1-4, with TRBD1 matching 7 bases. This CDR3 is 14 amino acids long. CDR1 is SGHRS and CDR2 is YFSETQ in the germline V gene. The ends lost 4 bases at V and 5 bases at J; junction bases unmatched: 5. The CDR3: CASSAGTENEKLFF. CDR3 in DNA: TGCGCCAGCAGCGCCGGGACAGAAAATGAAAAACTGTTTTTT.

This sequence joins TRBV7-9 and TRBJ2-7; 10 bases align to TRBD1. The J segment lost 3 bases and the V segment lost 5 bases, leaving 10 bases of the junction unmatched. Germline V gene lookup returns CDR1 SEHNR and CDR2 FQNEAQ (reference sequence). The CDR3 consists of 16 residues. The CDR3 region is CASSTAGQGPFYEQYF. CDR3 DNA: TGTGCCAGCAGCACGGCGGGACAGGGGCCATTCTACGAGCAGTACTTC.

The CDR3 spells CASSPGGRTANTEAFF. The CDR3 nucleotides are TGCGCCAGCAGCCCAGGGGGACGGACAGCCAACACTGAAGCTTTCTTT. V and J are TRBV4-1 and TRBJ1-1; 7 positions agree with TRBD1. J was trimmed by 2 bases and V by 4 bases; bases with no gene match: 10. The CDR3 is 16 amino acids. CDR1 MGHRA and CDR2 YSYEKL come from the germline V gene.

CDR3 bases: TGTGCCAGCAGCACAGGACCAGATGCCTACGAGCAGTACTTC. As protein: CASSTGPDAYEQYF. The V gene is TRBV11-3, the J gene TRBJ2-7; tentative D call: TRBD1 (5 bases). Trimming left V 5 bases short and J 2 bases short, with 13 bases between. This CDR3 has 14 residues. Germline V gene data show CDR1 as SGHNT and CDR2 as YENEEA.

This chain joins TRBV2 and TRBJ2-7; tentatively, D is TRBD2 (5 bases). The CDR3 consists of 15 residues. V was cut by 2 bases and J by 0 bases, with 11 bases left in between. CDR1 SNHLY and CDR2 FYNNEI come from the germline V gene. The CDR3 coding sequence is TGTGCCAGCAGTGAACGAGGGATAAGCTCCTACGAGCAGTACTTC. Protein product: CASSERGISSYEQYF.

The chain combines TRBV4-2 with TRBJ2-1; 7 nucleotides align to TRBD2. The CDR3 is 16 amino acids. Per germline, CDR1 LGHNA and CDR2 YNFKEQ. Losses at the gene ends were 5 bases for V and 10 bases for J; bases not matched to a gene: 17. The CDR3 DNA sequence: TGTGCCAGCAGCTCCTCGCGGCTAGCGGAGGGTGGGGAGCAGTTCTTC. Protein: CASSSSRLAEGGEQFF.

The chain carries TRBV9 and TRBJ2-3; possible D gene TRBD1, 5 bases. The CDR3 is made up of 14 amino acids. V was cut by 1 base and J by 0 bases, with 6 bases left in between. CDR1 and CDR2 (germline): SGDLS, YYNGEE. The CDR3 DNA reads TGTGCCAGCAGCGTACAGGGAAGCACAGATACGCAGTATTTT. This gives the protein CASSVQGSTDTQYF.

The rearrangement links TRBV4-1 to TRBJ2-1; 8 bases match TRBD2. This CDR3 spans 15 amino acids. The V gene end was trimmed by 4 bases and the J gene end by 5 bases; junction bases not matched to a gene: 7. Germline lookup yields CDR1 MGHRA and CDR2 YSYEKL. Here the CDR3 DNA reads TGCGCCAGCAGCCCAGCGGGAGTAGTTAACAATGAGCAGTTCTTC. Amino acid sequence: CASSPAGVVNNEQFF.

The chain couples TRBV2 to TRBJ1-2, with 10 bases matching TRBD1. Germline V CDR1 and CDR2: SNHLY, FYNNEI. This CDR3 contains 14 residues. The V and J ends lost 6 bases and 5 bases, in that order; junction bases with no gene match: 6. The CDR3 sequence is CASRPGQGIYGYTF. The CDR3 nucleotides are TGTGCCAGCAGGCCGGGACAGGGGATTTATGGCTACACCTTC.

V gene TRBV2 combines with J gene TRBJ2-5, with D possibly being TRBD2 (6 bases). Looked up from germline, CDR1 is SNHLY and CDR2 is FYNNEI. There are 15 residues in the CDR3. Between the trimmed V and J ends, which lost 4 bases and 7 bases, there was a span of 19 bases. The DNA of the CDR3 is TGTGCCAGCAGTGGTCTGGGCGGGGACCTTGCGACCCAGTACTTC. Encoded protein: CASSGLGGDLATQYF.

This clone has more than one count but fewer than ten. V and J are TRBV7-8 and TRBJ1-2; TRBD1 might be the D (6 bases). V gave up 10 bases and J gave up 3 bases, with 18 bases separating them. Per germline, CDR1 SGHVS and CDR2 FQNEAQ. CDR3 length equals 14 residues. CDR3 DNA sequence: TGTGCCACGACCGCAGGAGGGGGGGACTATGGCTACACCTTC. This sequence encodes CATTAGGGDYGYTF.

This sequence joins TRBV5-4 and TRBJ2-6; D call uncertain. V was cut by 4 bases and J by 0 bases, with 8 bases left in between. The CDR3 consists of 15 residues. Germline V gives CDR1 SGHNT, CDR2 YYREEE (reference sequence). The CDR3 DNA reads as TGTGCCAGCAGCGTGCCGAGCTCTGGGGCCAACGTCCTGACTTTC. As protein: CASSVPSSGANVLTF.

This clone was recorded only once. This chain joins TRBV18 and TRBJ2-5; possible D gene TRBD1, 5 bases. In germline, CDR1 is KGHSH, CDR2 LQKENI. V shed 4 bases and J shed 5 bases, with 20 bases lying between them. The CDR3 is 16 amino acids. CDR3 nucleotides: TGTGCCAGCTCACTTAACCGCTTGAAGGGGCAGGAGACCCAGTACTTC. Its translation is CASSLNRLKGQETQYF.

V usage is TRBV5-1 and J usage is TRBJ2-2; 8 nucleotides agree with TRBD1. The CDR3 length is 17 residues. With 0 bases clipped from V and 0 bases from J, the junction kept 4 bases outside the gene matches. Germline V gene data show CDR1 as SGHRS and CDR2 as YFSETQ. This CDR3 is CASSLGQGNTNTGELFF. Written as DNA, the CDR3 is TGCGCCAGCAGCTTGGGACAGGGGAACACGAACACCGGGGAGCTGTTTTTT.

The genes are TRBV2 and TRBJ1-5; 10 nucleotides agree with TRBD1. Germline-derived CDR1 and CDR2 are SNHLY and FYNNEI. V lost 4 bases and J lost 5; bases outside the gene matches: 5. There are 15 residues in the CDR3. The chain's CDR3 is CASSGQGATDQPQHF. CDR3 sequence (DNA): TGTGCCAGCAGTGGACAGGGGGCGACGGATCAGCCCCAGCATTTT. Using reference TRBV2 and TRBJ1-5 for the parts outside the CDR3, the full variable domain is EPEVTQTPSHQVTQMGQEVILRCVPISNHLYFYWYRQILGQKVEFLVSFYNNEISEKSEIFDDQFSVERPDGSNFTLKIRSTKLEDSAMYFCASSGQGATDQPQHFGDGTRLSIL.

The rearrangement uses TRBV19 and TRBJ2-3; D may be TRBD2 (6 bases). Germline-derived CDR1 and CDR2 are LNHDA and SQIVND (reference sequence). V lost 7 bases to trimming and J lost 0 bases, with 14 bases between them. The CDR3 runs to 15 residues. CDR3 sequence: CASTWRGVSTDTQYF. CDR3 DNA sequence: TGTGCCAGTACATGGCGGGGCGTTAGCACAGATACGCAGTATTTT.